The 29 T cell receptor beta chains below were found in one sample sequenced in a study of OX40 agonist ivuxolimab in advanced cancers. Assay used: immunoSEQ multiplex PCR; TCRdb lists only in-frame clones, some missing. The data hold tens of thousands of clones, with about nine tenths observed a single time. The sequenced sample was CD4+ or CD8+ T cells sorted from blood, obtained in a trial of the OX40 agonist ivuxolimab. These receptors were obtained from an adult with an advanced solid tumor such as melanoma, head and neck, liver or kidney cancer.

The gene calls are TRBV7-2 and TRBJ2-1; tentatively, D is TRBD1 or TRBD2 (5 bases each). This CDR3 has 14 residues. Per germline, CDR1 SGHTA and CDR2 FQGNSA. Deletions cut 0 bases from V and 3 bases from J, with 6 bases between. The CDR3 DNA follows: TGTGCCAGCAGCTTAGCGGGGGTCTACAATGAGCAGTTCTTC. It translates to CASSLAGVYNEQFF.

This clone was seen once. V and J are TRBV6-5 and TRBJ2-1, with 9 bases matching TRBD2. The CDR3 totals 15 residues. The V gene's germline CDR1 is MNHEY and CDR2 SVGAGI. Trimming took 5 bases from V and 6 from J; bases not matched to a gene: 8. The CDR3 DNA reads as TGTGCCAGCAGTCATAGCGGGAGCGGATTCAATGAGCAGTTCTTC. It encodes CASSHSGSGFNEQFF.

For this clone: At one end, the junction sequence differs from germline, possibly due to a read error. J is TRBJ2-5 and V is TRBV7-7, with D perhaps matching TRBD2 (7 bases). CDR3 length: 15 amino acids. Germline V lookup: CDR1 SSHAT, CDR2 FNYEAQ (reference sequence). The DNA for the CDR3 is TGTGCTAGCAGCGACCAGGGAGGGGGCCAAGAGACCCAGTACTTC. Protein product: CASSDQGGGQETQYF.

The CDR3 DNA is TGCGCCAGCAGTGCTGATGGGGCGGCTCTCGAGCAGTACTTC. Protein sequence: CASSADGAALEQYF. The chain employs TRBV10-1 and TRBJ2-7, with D possibly TRBD1 on 5 matching bases. CDR1 and CDR2 (germline): WNHNN, SYGVQD (reference sequence). The length of the CDR3 is 14 residues. The V and J ends lost 4 bases and 6 bases respectively, with 16 bases between them.

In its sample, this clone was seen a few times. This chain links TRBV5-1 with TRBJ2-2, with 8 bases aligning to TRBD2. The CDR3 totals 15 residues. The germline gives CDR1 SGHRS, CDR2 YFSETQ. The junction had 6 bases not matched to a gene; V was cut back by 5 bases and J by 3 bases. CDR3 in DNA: TGCGCCAGCAGGGTGAGCGGGGGCTACACCGGGGAGCTGTTTTTT. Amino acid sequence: CASRVSGGYTGELFF.

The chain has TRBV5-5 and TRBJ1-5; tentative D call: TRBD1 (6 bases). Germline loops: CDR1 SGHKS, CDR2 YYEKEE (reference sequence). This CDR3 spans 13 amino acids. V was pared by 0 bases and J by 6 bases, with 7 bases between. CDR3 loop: CASSLDRVQPQHF. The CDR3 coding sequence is TGTGCCAGCAGCTTGGACAGGGTTCAGCCCCAGCATTTT.

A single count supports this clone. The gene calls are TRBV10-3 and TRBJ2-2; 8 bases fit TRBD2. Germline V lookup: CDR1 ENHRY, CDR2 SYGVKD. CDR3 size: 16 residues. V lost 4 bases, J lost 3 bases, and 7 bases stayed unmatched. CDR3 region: CAISARAGADTGELFF. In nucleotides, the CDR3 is TGTGCCATCAGTGCACGAGCGGGAGCCGACACCGGGGAGCTGTTTTTT.

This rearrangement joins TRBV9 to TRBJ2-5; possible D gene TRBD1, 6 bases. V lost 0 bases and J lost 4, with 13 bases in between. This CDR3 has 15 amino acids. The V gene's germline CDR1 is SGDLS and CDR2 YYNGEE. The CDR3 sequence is CASSVAPGQSETQYF. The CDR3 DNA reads TGTGCCAGCAGCGTAGCTCCGGGACAATCAGAGACCCAGTACTTC.

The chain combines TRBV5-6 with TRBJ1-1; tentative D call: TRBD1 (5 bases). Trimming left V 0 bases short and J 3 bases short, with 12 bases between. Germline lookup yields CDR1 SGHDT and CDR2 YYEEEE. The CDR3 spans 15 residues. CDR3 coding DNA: TGTGCCAGCAGCTTGGCCTGGGGCTTGGACACTGAAGCTTTCTTT. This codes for CASSLAWGLDTEAFF.

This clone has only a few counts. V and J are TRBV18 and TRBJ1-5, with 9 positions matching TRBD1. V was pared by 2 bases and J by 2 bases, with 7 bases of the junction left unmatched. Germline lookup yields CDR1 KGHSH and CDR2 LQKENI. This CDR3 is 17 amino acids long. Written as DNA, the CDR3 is TGTGCCAGCTCACCAACGACAGGGGGGTTCGGCAATCAGCCCCAGCATTTT. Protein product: CASSPTTGGFGNQPQHF.

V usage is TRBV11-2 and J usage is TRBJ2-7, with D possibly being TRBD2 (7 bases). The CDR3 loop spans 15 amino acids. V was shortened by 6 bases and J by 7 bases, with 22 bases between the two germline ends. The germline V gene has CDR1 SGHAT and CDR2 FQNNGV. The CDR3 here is CASSQGRTSGVEQYF. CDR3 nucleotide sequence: TGTGCCAGCAGTCAGGGGCGGACTAGTGGGGTGGAGCAGTACTTC. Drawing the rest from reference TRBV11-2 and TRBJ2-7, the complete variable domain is EAGVAQSPRYKIIEKRQSVAFWCNPISGHATLYWYQQILGQGPKLLIQFQNNGVVDDSQLPKDRFSAERLKGVDSTLKIQPAKLEDSAVYLCASSQGRTSGVEQYFGPGTRLTVT.

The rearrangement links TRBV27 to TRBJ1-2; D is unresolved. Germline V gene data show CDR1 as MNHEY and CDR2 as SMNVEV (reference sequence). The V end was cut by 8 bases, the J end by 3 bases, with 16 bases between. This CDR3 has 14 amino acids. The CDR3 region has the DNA TGTGCCAGCGCCCCCGTTGGCGGCTACTATGGCTACACCTTC. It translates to CASAPVGGYYGYTF.

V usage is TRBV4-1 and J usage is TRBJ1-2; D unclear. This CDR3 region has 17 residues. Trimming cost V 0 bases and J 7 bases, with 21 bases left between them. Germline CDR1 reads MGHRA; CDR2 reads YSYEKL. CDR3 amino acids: CASSQEPSGGPVGGYTF. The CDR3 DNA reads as TGCGCCAGCAGCCAAGAACCCAGTGGAGGGCCGGTCGGTGGCTACACCTTC.

In DNA form, the CDR3 reads TGTGCCAGCTCACCACAACAGGGACTACAAGAGACCCAGTACTTC. As protein: CASSPQQGLQETQYF. The chain couples TRBV18 to TRBJ2-5, with D perhaps TRBD2 (7 bases). Germline assignment: CDR1 KGHSH and CDR2 LQKENI. CDR3 length equals 15 residues. V was shortened by 1 base and J by 2 bases, with 11 bases between the two germline ends.

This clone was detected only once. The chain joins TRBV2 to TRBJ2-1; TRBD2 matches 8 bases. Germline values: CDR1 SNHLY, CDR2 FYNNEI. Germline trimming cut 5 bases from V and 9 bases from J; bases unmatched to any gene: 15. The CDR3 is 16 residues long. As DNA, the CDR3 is TGTGCCAGCAGTTCCGGGGGTGGTAGCGGGGCCGGTGAGCAGTTCTTC. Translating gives CASSSGGGSGAGEQFF.

The CDR3 DNA is TGTGCCAGCAGTACGGCGTCGGCCCACGAGCAGTACTTC. Translation: CASSTASAHEQYF. The rearrangement joins TRBV6-5 to TRBJ2-5; no definite D call. Judging by the DNA end, TRBJ2-7 fits better; the J call may be wrong. Germline lookup yields CDR1 MNHEY and CDR2 SVGAGI. This CDR3 is 13 amino acids long.

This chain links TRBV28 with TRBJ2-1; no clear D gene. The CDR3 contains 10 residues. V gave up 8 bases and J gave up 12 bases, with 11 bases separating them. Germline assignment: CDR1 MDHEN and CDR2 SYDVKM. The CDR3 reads CASLGVVQFF. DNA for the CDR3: TGTGCCAGCCTTGGGGTAGTGCAGTTCTTC.

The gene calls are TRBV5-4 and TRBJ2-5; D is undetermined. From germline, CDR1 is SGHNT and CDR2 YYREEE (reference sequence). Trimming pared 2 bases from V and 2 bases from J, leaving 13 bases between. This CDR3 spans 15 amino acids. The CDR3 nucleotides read TGTGCCAGCAGCTTCCCCTTGGCGGAGCAAGAGACCCAGTACTTC. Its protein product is CASSFPLAEQETQYF.

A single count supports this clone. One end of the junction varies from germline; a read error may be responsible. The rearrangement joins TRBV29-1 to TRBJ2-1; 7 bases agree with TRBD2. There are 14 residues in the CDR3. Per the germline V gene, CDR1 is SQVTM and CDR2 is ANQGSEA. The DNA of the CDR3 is TGCACCGTTCGAGGCTGGACTAGCTACAATGAGCAGTTCTTC. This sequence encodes CTVRGWTSYNEQFF.

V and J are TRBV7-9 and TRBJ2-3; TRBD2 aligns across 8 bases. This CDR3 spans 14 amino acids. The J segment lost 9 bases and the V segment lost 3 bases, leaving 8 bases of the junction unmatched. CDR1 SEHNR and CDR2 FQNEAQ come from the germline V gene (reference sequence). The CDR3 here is CASSFIRAGGTQYF. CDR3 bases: TGTGCCAGCAGCTTCATCCGGGCGGGAGGAACGCAGTATTTT.

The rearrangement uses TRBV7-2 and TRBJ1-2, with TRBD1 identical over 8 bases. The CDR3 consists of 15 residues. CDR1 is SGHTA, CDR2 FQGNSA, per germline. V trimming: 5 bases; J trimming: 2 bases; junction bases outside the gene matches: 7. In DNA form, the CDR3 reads TGTGCCAGCAGCCCCCAGGGGGCGCGAAACTATGGCTACACCTTC. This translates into CASSPQGARNYGYTF. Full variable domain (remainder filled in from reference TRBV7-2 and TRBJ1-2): GAGVSQSPSNKVTEKGKDVELRCDPISGHTALYWYRQSLGQGLEFLIYFQGNSAPDKSGLPSDRFSAERTGGSVSTLTIQRTQQEDSAVYLCASSPQGARNYGYTFGSGTRLTVV.

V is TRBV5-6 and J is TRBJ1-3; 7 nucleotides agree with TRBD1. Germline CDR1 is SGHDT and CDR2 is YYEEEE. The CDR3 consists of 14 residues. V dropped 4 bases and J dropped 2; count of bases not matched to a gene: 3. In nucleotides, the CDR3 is TGTGCCAGCAGCCCCAGGGGGGCTGGAAACACCATATATTTT. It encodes CASSPRGAGNTIYF.

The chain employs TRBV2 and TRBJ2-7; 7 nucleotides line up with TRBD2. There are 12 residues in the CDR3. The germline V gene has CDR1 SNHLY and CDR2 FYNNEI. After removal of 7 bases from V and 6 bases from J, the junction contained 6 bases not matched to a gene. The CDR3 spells CASIGGNFEQYF. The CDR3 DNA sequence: TGTGCCAGCATCGGGGGGAACTTCGAGCAGTACTTC.

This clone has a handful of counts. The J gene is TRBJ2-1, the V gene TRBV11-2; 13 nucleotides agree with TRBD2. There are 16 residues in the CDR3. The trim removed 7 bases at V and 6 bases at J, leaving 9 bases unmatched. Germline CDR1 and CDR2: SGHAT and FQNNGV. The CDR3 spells CASNDRLAGGSNEQFF. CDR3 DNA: TGTGCCAGCAACGATAGACTAGCGGGAGGAAGCAATGAGCAGTTCTTC.

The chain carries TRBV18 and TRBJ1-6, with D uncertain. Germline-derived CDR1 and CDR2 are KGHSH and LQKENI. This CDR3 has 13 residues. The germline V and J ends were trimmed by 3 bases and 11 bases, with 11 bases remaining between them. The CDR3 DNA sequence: TGTGCCAGCTCACCGGGCGATCCCACACCCCTCCACTTT. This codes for CASSPGDPTPLHF.

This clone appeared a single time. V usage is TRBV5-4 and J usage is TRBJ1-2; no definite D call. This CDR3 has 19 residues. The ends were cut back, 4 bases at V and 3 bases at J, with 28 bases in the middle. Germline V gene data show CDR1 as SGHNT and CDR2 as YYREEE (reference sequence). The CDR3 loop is CASSRTNLVATLWDYGYTF. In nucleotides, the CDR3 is TGTGCCAGCAGCCGTACTAATTTGGTAGCTACGCTCTGGGACTATGGCTACACCTTC.

The CDR3 sequence: CASSIRRTDHNSPLHF. DNA for the CDR3: TGTGCCAGTAGTATTAGGAGGACGGACCATAATTCACCCCTCCACTTT. The chain joins TRBV19 to TRBJ1-6; D not resolved. Germline CDR1 and CDR2: LNHDA and SQIVND (reference sequence). Trimming cost V 3 bases and J 5 bases, with 14 bases left between them. This CDR3 comprises 16 residues.

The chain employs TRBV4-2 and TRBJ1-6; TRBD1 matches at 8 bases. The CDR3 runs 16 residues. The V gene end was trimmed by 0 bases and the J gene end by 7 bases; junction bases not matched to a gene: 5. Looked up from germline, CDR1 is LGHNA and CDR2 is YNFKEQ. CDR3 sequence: CASSQDLQGGNSPLHF. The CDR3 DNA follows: TGTGCCAGCAGCCAAGATCTACAGGGGGGGAATTCACCCCTCCACTTT.

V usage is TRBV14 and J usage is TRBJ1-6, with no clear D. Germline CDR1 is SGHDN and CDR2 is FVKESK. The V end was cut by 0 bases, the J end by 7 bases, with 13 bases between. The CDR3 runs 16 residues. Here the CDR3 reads CASSQDFGTKNSPLHF. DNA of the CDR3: TGTGCCAGCAGCCAAGATTTTGGCACGAAGAATTCACCCCTCCACTTT.